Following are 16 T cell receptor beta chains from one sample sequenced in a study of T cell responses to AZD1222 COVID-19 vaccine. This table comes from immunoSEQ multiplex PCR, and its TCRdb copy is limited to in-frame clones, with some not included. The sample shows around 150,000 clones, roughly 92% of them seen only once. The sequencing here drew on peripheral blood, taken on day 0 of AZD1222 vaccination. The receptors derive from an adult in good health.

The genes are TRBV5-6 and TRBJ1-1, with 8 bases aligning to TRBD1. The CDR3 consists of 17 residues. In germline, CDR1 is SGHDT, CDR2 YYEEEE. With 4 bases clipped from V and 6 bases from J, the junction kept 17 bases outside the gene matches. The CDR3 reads CASSTHLLTGARAEAFF. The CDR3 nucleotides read TGTGCCAGCAGCACACATCTACTGACAGGGGCAAGGGCTGAAGCTTTCTTT.

Written as DNA, the CDR3 is TGTGCCAGCAGCCCTGGCCAGGAAGGGTCCTATGGCTACACCTTC. Encoded protein: CASSPGQEGSYGYTF. The rearrangement joins TRBV7-3 to TRBJ1-2; the D is unclear. This CDR3 contains 15 residues. CDR1 SGHTA and CDR2 FQGTGA come from the germline V gene. V was cut by 5 bases and J by 4 bases, with 17 bases left in between. Full variable domain (missing parts from reference TRBV7-3 and TRBJ1-2): GAGVSQTPSNKVTEKGKYVELRCDPISGHTALYWYRQSLGQGPEFLIYFQGTGAADDSGLPNDRFFAVRPEGSVSTLKIQRTERGDSAVYLCASSPGQEGSYGYTFGSGTRLTVV.

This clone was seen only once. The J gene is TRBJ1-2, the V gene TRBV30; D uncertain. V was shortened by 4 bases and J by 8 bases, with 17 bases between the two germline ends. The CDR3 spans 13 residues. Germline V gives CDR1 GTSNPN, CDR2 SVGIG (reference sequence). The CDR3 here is CAWTRQSLGGYTF. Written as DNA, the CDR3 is TGTGCCTGGACGAGGCAGAGTCTAGGCGGCTACACCTTC.

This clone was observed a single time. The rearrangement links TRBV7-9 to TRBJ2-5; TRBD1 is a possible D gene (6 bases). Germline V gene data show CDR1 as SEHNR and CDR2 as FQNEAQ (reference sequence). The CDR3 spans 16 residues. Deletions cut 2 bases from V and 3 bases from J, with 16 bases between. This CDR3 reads CASSLSMSSGEETQYF. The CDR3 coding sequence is TGTGCCAGCAGCTTAAGTATGAGTTCAGGGGAAGAGACCCAGTACTTC. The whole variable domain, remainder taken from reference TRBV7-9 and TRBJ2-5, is DTGVSQNPRHKITKRGQNVTFRCDPISEHNRLYWYRQTLGQGPEFLTYFQNEAQLEKSRLLSDRFSAERPKGSFSTLEIQRTEQGDSAMYLCASSLSMSSGEETQYFGPGTRLLVL.

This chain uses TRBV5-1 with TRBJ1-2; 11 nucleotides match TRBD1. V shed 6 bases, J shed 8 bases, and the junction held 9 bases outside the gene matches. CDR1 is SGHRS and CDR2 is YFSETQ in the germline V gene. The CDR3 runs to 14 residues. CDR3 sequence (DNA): TGCGCCAGCACCCGGACAGGGGGCGGGAAAGGCTACACCTTC. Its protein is CASTRTGGGKGYTF.

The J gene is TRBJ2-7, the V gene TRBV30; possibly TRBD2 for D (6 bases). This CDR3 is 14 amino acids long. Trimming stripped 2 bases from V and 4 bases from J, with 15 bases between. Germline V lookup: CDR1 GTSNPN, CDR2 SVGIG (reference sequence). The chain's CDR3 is CAWSSGLEGYEQYF. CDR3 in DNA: TGTGCCTGGAGTTCAGGTCTGGAGGGTTACGAGCAGTACTTC.

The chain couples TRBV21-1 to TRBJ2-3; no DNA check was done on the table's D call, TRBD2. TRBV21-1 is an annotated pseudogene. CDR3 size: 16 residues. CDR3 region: CASSKGITGYTDTQYF. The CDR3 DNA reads TGTGCCAGCAGCAAGGGTATCACCGGGTACACAGATACGCAGTATTTT.

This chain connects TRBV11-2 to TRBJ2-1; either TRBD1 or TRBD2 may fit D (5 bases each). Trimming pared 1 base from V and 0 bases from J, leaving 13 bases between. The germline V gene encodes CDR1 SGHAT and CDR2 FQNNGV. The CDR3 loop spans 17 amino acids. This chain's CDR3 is CASSLVPGTSSYNEQFF. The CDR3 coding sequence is TGTGCCAGCAGCTTAGTACCAGGGACCAGCTCCTACAATGAGCAGTTCTTC.

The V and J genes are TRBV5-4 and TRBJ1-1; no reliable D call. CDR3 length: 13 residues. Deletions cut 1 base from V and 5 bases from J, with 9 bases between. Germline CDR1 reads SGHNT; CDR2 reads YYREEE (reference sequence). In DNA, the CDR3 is TGTGCCAGCAGCTTGACCGGTGGGACTGAAGCTTTCTTT. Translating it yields CASSLTGGTEAFF.

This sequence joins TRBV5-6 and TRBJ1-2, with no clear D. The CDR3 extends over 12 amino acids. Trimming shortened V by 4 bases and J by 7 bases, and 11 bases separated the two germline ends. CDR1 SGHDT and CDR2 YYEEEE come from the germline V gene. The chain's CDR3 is CASSQPFGGYTF. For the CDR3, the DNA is TGTGCCAGCAGCCAACCCTTTGGTGGCTACACCTTC.

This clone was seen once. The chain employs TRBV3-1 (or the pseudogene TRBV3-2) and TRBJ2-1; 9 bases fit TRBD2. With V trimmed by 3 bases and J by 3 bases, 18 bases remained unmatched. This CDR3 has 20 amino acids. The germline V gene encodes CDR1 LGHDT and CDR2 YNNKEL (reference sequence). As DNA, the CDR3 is TGTGCCAGCAGCCAGAAACCCCCGTGGATGGCGGGGGGGCTCTACAATGAGCAGTTCTTC. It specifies CASSQKPPWMAGGLYNEQFF.

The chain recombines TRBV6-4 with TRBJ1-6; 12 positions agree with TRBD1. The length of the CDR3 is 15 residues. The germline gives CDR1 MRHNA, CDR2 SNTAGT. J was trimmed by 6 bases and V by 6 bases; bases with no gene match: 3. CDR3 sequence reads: CASRGQGAINSPLHF. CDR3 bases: TGTGCCAGCAGGGGACAGGGGGCGATTAATTCACCCCTCCACTTT.

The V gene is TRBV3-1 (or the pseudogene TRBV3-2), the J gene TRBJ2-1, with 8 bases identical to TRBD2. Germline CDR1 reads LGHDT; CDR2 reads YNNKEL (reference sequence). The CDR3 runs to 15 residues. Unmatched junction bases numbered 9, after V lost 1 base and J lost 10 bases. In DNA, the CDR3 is TGTGCCAGCAGCCAAGTAGGGAGCGGGAGTGACGAGCAGTTCTTC. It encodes CASSQVGSGSDEQFF.

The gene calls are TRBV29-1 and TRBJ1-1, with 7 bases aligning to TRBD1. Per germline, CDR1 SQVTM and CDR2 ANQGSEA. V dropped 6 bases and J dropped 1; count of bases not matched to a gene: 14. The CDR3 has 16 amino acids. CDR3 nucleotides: TGCAGCGTGAGGGTAATGGCAGGGGGGGGGAACACTGAAGCTTTCTTT. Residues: CSVRVMAGGGNTEAFF. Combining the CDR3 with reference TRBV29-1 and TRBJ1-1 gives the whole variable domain SAVISQKPSRDICQRGTSLTIQCQVDSQVTMMFWYRQQPGQSLTLIATANQGSEATYESGFVIDKFPISRPNLTFSTLTVSNMSPEDSSIYLCSVRVMAGGGNTEAFFGQGTRLTVV.

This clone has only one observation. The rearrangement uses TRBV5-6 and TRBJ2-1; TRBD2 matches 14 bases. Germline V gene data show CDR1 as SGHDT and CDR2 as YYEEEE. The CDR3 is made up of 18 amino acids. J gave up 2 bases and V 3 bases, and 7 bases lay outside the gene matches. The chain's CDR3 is CASSSGLAGEPTYNEQFF. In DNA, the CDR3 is TGTGCCAGCAGCTCGGGACTAGCGGGAGAGCCAACCTACAATGAGCAGTTCTTC.

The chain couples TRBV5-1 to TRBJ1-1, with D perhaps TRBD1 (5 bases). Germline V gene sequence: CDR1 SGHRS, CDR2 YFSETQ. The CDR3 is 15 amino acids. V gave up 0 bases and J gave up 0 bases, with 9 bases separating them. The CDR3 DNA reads TGCGCCAGCAGCTTGGTCTCGGGGCTGAACACTGAAGCTTTCTTT. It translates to CASSLVSGLNTEAFF.